This paragraph covers one T cell receptor beta chain sequence. As originally analysed: Reference gene primer amplification in the assay estimated nucleated cell counts. The protocol was immunoSEQ multiplex PCR, while the TCRdb copy is restricted to in-frame clones and leaves out a portion. For V, J and clone size, that table is used; D and trimming come from the DNA. Altogether about 260,000 clones are present, 75% to 95% being singletons, with the ten largest covering 2.6%. These data come from a study of blood T cell repertoires in COVID-19. On the study more broadly: Italy, Spain and the United States were the sources of the convalescent and acute COVID-19 samples. Sources were T cells, B-cell-depleted T cells, or PBMCs; the material itself was cDNA or gDNA.

Patients in Seattle were enrolled during active infection, then followed longitudinally. Germline assignment: CDR1 SGHRS and CDR2 YFSETQ. Unmatched junction bases numbered 4, after V lost 1 base and J lost 4 bases. This CDR3 spans 15 amino acids. The sequenced material came from peripheral blood. The sequence was collected from a person between 18 and 30 years old with COVID-19, enrolled during active disease. V usage is TRBV5-1 and J usage is TRBJ1-2, with 10 bases aligning to TRBD1. In nucleotides, the CDR3 is TGCGCCAGCAGCTTGAGGGGACAGGGGACCTATGGCTACACCTTC. It yields the protein CASSLRGQGTYGYTF.